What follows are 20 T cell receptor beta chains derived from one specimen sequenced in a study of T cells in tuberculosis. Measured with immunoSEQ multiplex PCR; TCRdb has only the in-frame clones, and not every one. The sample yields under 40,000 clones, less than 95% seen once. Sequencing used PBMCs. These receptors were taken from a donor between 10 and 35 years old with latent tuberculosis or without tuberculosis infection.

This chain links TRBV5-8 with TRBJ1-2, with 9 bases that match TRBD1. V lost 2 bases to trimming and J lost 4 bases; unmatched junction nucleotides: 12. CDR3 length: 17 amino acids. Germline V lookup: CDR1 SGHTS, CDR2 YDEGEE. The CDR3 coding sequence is TGTGCCAGCAGCTTCGACAGGGGGAAGAAAGCTTTCTATGGCTACACCTTC. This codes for CASSFDRGKKAFYGYTF.

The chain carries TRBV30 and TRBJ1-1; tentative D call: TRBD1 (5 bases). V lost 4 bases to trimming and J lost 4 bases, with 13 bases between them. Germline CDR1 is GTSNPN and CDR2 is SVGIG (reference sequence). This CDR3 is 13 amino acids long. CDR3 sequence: CAWTAVGGTEAFF. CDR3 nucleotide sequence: TGTGCCTGGACAGCCGTCGGGGGCACTGAAGCTTTCTTT.

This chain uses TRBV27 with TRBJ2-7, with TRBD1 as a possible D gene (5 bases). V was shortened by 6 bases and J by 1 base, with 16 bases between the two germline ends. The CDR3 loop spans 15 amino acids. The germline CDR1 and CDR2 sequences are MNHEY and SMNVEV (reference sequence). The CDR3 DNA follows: TGTGCCAGCAGCCTGAGGCAGGGAAGATCCTACGAGCAGTACTTC. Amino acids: CASSLRQGRSYEQYF.

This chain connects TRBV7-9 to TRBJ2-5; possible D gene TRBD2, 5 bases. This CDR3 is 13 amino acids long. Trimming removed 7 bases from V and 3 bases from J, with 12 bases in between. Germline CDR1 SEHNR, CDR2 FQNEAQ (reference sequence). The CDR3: CASNPRAKETQYF. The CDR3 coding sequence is TGTGCCAGCAACCCGAGGGCGAAAGAGACCCAGTACTTC.

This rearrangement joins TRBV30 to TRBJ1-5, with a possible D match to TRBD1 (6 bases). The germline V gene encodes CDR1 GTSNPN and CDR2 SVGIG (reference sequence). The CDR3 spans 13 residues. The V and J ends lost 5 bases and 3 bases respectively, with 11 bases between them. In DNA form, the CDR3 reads TGTGCCTGGGGAGCAGGGGACAATCAGCCCCAGCATTTT. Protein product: CAWGAGDNQPQHF. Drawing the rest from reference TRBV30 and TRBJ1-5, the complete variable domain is SQTIHQWPATLVQPVGSPLSLECTVEGTSNPNLYWYRQAAGRGLQLLFYSVGIGQISSEVPQNLSASRPQDRQFILSSKKLLLSDSGFYLCAWGAGDNQPQHFGDGTRLSIL.

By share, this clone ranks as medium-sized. The CDR3 nucleotides read TGTGCCAGCTCCTGGGACAGGGGAGCGAATCAGCCCCAGCATTTT. It specifies CASSWDRGANQPQHF. This chain links TRBV18 with TRBJ1-5; 10 bases agree with TRBD1. Germline V gene sequence: CDR1 KGHSH, CDR2 LQKENI. This CDR3 has 15 amino acids. J gave up 4 bases and V 6 bases, and 6 bases lay outside the gene matches.

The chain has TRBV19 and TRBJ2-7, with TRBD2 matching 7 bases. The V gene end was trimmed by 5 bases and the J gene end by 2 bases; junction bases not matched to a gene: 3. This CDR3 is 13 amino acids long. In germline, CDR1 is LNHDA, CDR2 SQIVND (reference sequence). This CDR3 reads CASSGLGTYEQYF. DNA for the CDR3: TGTGCCAGTAGTGGACTAGGGACCTACGAGCAGTACTTC.

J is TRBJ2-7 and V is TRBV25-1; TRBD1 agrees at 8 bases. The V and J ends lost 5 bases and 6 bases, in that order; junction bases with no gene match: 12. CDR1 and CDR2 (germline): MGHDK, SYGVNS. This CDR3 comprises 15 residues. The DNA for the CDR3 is TGTGCCAGCAGTAGTGTGGGGCAGGGGGCCCGCGAGCAGTACTTC. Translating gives CASSSVGQGAREQYF.

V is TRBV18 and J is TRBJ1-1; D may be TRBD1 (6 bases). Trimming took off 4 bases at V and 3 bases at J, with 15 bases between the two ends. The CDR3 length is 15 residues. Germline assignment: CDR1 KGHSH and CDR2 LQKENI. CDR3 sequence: CASSLAGYRDTEAFF. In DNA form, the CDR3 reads TGTGCCAGCTCACTCGCAGGGTACAGGGACACTGAAGCTTTCTTT. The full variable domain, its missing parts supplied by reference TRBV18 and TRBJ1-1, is NAGVMQNPRHLVRRRGQEARLRCSPMKGHSHVYWYRQLPEEGLKFMVYLQKENIIDESGMPKERFSAEFPKEGPSILRIQQVVRGDSAAYFCASSLAGYRDTEAFFGQGTRLTVV.

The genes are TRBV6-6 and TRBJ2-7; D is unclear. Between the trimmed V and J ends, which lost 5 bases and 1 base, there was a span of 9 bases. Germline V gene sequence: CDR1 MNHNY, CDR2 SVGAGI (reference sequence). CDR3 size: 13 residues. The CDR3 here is CASSTPSSYEQYF. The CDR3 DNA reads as TGTGCCAGCAGTACGCCGAGTTCCTACGAGCAGTACTTC.

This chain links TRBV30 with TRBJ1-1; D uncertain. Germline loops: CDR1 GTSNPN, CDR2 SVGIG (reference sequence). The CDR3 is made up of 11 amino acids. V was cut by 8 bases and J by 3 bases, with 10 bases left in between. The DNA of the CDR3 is TGTGCCAGCCAGAGGTACACTGAAGCTTTCTTT. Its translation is CASQRYTEAFF.

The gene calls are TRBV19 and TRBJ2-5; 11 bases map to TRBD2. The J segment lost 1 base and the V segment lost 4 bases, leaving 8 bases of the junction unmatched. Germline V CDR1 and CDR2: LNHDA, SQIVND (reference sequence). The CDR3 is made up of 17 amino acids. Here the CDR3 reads CASSSTGLAGVQETQYF. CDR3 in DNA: TGTGCCAGTAGTAGTACCGGACTAGCGGGTGTCCAAGAGACCCAGTACTTC.

CDR3 nucleotide sequence: TGCAGCGCCCTCTGGACAGGGGCCTATGGCTACACCTTC. Its translation: CSALWTGAYGYTF. The rearrangement links TRBV29-1 to TRBJ1-2; 9 nucleotides align to TRBD1. V lost 7 bases, J lost 4 bases, and 7 bases stayed unmatched. The CDR3 sequence is 13 residues long. Germline lookup yields CDR1 SQVTM and CDR2 ANQGSEA.

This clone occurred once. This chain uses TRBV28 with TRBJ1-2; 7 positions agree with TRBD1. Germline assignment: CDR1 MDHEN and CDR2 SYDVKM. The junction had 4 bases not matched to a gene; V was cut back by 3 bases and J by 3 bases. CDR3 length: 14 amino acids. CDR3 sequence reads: CASSFGRGDYGYTF. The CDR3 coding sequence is TGTGCCAGCAGTTTTGGCAGGGGGGACTATGGCTACACCTTC.

In nucleotides, the CDR3 is TGTGCCATCAGTGAGTCGACGATAGCGGGAGGGCGGGGGCAGTTCTTC. It translates to CAISESTIAGGRGQFF. J is TRBJ2-1 and V is TRBV10-3, with 11 bases matching TRBD2. The CDR3 loop spans 16 amino acids. The V gene end was trimmed by 0 bases and the J gene end by 12 bases; junction bases not matched to a gene: 10. Germline V gene data show CDR1 as ENHRY and CDR2 as SYGVKD.

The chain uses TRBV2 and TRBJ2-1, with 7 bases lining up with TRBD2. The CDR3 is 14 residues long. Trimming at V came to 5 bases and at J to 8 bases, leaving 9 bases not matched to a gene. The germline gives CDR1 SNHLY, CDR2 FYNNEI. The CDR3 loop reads CASSWGGSVDEQFF. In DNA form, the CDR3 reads TGTGCCAGCAGTTGGGGCGGGAGCGTAGATGAGCAGTTCTTC.

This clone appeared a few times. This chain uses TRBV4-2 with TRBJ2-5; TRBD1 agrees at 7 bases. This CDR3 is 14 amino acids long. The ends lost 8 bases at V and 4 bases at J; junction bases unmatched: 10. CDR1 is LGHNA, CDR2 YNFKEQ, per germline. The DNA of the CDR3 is TGTGCCAGCGCTCACACAGGGGCTGGAGAGACCCAGTACTTC. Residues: CASAHTGAGETQYF.

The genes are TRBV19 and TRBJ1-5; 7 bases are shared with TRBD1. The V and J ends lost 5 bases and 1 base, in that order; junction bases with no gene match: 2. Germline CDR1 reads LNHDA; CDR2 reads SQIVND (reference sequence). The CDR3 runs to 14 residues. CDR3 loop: CASSEQGSNQPQHF. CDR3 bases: TGTGCCAGTAGTGAACAGGGGAGCAATCAGCCCCAGCATTTT.

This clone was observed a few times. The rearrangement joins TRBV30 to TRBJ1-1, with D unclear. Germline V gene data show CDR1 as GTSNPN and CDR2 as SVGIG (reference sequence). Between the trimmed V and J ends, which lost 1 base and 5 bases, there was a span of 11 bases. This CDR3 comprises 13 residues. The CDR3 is CAWSGRVGTEAFF. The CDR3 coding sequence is TGTGCCTGGAGTGGGAGGGTAGGGACTGAAGCTTTCTTT.

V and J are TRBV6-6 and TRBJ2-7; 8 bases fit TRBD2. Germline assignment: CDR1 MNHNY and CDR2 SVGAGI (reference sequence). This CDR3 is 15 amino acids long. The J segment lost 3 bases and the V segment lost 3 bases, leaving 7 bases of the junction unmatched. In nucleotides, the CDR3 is TGTGCCAGCAGTTATGTGGGAGCGGGAGACTACGAGCAGTACTTC. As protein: CASSYVGAGDYEQYF.